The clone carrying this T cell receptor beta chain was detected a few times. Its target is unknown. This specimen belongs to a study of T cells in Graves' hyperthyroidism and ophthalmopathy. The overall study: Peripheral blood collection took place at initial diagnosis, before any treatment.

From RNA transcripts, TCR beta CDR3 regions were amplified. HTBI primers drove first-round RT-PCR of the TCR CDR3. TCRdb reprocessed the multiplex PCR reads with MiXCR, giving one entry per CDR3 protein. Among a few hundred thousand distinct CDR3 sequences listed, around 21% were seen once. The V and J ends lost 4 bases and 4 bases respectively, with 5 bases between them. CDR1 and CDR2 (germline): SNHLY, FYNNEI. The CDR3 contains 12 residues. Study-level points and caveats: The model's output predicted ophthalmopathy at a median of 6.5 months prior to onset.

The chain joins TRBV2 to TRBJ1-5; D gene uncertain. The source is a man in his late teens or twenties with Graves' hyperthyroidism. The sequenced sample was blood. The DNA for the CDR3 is TGTGCCAGCAGTGTGTATAATCAGCCCCAGCATTTT. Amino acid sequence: CASSVYNQPQHF.